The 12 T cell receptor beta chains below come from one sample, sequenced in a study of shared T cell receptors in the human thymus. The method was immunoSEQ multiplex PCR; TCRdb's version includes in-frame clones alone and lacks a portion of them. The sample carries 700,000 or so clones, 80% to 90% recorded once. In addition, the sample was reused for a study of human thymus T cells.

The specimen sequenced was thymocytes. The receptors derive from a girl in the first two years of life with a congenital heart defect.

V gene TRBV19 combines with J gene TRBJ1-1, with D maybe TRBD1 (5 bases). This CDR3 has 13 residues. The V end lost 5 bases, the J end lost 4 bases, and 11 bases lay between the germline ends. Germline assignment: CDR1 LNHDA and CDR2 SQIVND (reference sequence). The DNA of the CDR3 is TGTGCCAGTAGTGGTCGCGGGACCACTGAAGCTTTCTTT. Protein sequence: CASSGRGTTEAFF.

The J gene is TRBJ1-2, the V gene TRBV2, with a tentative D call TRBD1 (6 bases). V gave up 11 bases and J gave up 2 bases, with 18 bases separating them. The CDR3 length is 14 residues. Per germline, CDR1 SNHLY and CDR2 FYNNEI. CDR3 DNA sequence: TGTGCCCACGCCACCGCAGGGGTGAACTATGGCTACACCTTC. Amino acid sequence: CAHATAGVNYGYTF.

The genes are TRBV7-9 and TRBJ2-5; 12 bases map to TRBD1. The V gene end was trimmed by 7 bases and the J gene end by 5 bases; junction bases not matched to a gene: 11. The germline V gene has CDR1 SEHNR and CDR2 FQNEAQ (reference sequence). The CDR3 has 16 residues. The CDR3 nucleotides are TGTGCCAGCACCAGGTCGGGACAGGGGGCCCGGGAGACCCAGTACTTC. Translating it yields CASTRSGQGARETQYF. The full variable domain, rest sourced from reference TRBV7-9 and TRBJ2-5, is DTGVSQNPRHKITKRGQNVTFRCDPISEHNRLYWYRQTLGQGPEFLTYFQNEAQLEKSRLLSDRFSAERPKGSFSTLEIQRTEQGDSAMYLCASTRSGQGARETQYFGPGTRLLVL.

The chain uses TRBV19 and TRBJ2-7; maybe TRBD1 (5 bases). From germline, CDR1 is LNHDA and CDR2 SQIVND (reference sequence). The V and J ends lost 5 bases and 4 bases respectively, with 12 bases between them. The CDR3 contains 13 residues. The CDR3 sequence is CASSVATGYEQYF. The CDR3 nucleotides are TGTGCCAGTAGTGTCGCCACAGGTTACGAGCAGTACTTC.

In DNA form, the CDR3 reads TGTGCCAGCAGCTTAGTCCCCCTCTTCAGAGGGTCGAACTACGAGCAGTACTTC. Protein: CASSLVPLFRGSNYEQYF. The chain links TRBV11-2 to TRBJ2-7; D is possibly TRBD2 (5 bases). V was cut by 1 base and J by 3 bases, with 22 bases left in between. The CDR3 length is 18 residues. The V gene's germline CDR1 is SGHAT and CDR2 FQNNGV.

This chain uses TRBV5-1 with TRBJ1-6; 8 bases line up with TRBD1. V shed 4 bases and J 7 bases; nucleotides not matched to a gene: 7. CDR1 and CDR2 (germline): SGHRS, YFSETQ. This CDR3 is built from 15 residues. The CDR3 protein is CASSDPNRGNSPLHF. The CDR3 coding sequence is TGCGCCAGCAGCGACCCGAACAGGGGGAATTCACCCCTCCACTTT.

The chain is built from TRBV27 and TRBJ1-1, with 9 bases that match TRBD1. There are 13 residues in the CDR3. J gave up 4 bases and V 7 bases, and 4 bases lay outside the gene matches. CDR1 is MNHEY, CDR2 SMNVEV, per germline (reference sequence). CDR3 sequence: CASNKTGGTEAFF. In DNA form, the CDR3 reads TGTGCCAGCAACAAGACAGGGGGCACTGAAGCTTTCTTT.

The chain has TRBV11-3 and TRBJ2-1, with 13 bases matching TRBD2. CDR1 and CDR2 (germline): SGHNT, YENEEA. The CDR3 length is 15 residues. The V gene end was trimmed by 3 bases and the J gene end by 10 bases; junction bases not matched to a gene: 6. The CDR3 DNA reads TGTGCCAGCAGCTTGGGACTAGCGGGGAGGGGGGAGCAGTTCTTC. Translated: CASSLGLAGRGEQFF.

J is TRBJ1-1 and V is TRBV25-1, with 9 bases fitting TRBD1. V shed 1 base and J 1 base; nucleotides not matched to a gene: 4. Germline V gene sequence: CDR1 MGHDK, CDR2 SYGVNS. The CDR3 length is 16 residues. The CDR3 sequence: CASSEWGGQGNTEAFF. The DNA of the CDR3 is TGTGCCAGCAGTGAATGGGGGGGACAGGGGAACACTGAAGCTTTCTTT.

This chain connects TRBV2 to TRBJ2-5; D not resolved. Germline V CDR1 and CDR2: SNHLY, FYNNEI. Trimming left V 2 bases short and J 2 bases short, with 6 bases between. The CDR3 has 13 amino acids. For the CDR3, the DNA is TGTGCCAGCAGTGAAAGAGGACAAGAGACCCAGTACTTC. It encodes CASSERGQETQYF.

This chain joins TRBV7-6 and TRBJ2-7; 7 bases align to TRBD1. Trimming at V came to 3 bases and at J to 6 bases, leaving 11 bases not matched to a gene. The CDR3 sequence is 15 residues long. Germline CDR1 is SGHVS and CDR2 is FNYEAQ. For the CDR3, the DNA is TGTGCCAGCAGCTTGGAGGTGGCAGGGGGTTTCGAGCAGTACTTC. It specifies CASSLEVAGGFEQYF.

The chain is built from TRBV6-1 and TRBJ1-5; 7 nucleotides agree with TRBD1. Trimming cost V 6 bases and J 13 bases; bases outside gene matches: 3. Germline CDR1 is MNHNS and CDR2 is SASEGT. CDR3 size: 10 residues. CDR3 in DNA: TGTGCCAGCAGACAGGGGCGACAGCATTTT. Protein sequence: CASRQGRQHF.